This TCR beta chain was observed in a study of cytomegalovirus exposure and HLA in healthy donors. This clone was found a few times. The CDR3 length is 16 residues. The ends lost 2 bases at V and 4 bases at J; junction bases unmatched: 4. The germline gives CDR1 ENHRY, CDR2 SYGVKD. PCR amplification relied on 60 Vbeta primers (plus 13 Jbeta primers). TCRdb's copy holds only in-frame clones and misses some; the assay was immunoSEQ multiplex PCR. The table has more than 85,000 clones, approximately 79% seen once. This TCR was sampled from a man aged 25 to 40 in good health and CMV-seropositive. Source material: PBMCs. The rearrangement joins TRBV10-3 to TRBJ2-5; 13 positions match TRBD2. Written as DNA, the CDR3 is TGTGCCATCAGTGAGACGACTAGCGGGGGGAGAGAGACCCAGTACTTC. This codes for CAISETTSGGRETQYF.